Each of the 22 T cell receptor beta chains below was sequenced from the same sample in a study of blood T cell repertoires in COVID-19. Generated by immunoSEQ multiplex PCR, the TCRdb table keeps only in-frame clones and is missing some. The table has about 170,000 clones, more than 75% seen once. The sequencing input was peripheral blood. Source of these receptors: a man aged 18 to 29 with COVID-19, enrolled during active disease.

The V gene is TRBV14, the J gene TRBJ1-2; D not certain. The V end lost 4 bases, the J end lost 1 base, and 7 bases lay between the germline ends. The CDR3 length is 13 residues. Germline lookup yields CDR1 SGHDN and CDR2 FVKESK. The CDR3 DNA reads TGTGCCAGCAGCCCCCGGGGTAACTATGGCTACACCTTC. Translating gives CASSPRGNYGYTF.

V and J are TRBV6-5 and TRBJ2-1; TRBD1 is a possible D gene (5 bases). CDR3 length: 14 amino acids. Germline-derived CDR1 and CDR2 are MNHEY and SVGAGI. V gave up 0 bases and J gave up 13 bases, with 16 bases separating them. The CDR3 is CASSYSGPDSEQFF. For the CDR3, the DNA is TGTGCCAGCAGTTACTCGGGGCCCGACAGCGAACAGTTCTTC.

This chain uses TRBV29-1 with TRBJ2-3; D gene unclear. This CDR3 is 14 amino acids long. The V end lost 6 bases, the J end lost 1 base, and 14 bases lay between the germline ends. Germline-derived CDR1 and CDR2 are SQVTM and ANQGSEA. The CDR3 loop is CSVALRLGTDTQYF. The DNA for the CDR3 is TGCAGCGTAGCTCTGAGGTTGGGCACAGATACGCAGTATTTT.

CDR3 residues: CASSLVGEDTEAFF. CDR3 DNA sequence: TGTGCCAGCAGTCTTGTAGGGGAGGACACTGAAGCTTTCTTT. V usage is TRBV6-5 and J usage is TRBJ1-1, with TRBD1 as a possible D gene (5 bases). Germline-derived CDR1 and CDR2 are MNHEY and SVGAGI. The CDR3 totals 14 residues. The V gene lost 5 bases and the J gene lost 3 bases, with 13 bases spanning the gap.

V gene TRBV28 combines with J gene TRBJ2-3; TRBD1 aligns across 10 bases. Germline lookup yields CDR1 MDHEN and CDR2 SYDVKM. V shed 6 bases, J shed 5 bases, and the junction held 11 bases outside the gene matches. The CDR3 has 16 amino acids. Here the CDR3 DNA reads TGTGCCAGCAGCCCACCCATGACAGGGGGCGGAGATACGCAGTATTTT. Translating gives CASSPPMTGGGDTQYF.

This clone was seen a few times. This sequence joins TRBV29-1 and TRBJ1-1, with D unresolved. The CDR3 runs 12 residues. Trimming took off 7 bases at V and 6 bases at J, with 15 bases between the two ends. Germline CDR1 is SQVTM and CDR2 is ANQGSEA. The CDR3 nucleotides read TGCAGCGCAGGACGGGAACTGGCTGAAGCTTTCTTT. Its translation: CSAGRELAEAFF.

V and J are TRBV20-1 and TRBJ2-2; 9 bases line up with TRBD1. This CDR3 has 17 amino acids. V lost 3 bases and J lost 3; bases outside the gene matches: 11. Germline V gene data show CDR1 as DFQATT and CDR2 as SNEGSKA (reference sequence). The CDR3 loop is CSASGPKGQGYTGELFF. DNA of the CDR3: TGCAGTGCTAGTGGTCCCAAGGGACAGGGCTACACCGGGGAGCTGTTTTTT.

This rearrangement joins TRBV5-4 to TRBJ1-5, with D possibly TRBD1 on 6 matching bases. Germline V gene lookup returns CDR1 SGHNT and CDR2 YYREEE (reference sequence). This CDR3 has 16 residues. V lost 4 bases, J lost 1 base, and 15 bases lay in between. CDR3 in DNA: TGTGCCAGCAGCCGGGGTGGGCAGGGGAGCAATCAGCCCCAGCATTTT. Translation gives CASSRGGQGSNQPQHF. Supplemented by reference TRBV5-4 and TRBJ1-5, the full variable domain reads ETGVTQSPTHLIKTRGQQVTLRCSSQSGHNTVSWYQQALGQGPQFIFQYYREEENGRGNFPPRFSGLQFPNYSSELNVNALELDDSALYLCASSRGGQGSNQPQHFGDGTRLSIL.

V usage is TRBV6-1 and J usage is TRBJ1-2, with D possibly matching TRBD1 (5 bases). Germline CDR1 reads MNHNS; CDR2 reads SASEGT. This CDR3 has 16 amino acids. The germline V and J ends were trimmed by 4 bases and 0 bases, with 15 bases remaining between them. This CDR3 is CASSVSRQQTNYGYTF. The CDR3 DNA follows: TGTGCCAGCAGTGTCTCAAGACAGCAGACTAACTATGGCTACACCTTC.

The DNA of the CDR3 is TGTGCCAGCAGCTTCGCAGCGCCCAAGGATACGCAGTATTTT. Amino acids: CASSFAAPKDTQYF. V is TRBV5-6 and J is TRBJ2-3; D is unclear. The CDR3 totals 14 residues. Germline loops: CDR1 SGHDT, CDR2 YYEEEE. V dropped 2 bases and J dropped 6 bases, with 13 bases sitting between them.

The genes are TRBV7-8 and TRBJ1-4; D gene ambiguous. Germline CDR1 and CDR2: SGHVS and FQNEAQ. Trimming removed 4 bases at V and 7 bases at J, with 13 bases between. The length of the CDR3 is 14 residues. The CDR3 here is CASSWSGRGEKLFF. Written as DNA, the CDR3 is TGTGCCAGCAGCTGGAGTGGGAGAGGTGAAAAACTGTTTTTT.

J is TRBJ2-1 and V is TRBV7-3, with 9 bases fitting TRBD2. The CDR3 runs 15 residues. Germline CDR1 and CDR2: SGHTA and FQGTGA. The V gene end was trimmed by 5 bases and the J gene end by 4 bases; junction bases not matched to a gene: 6. As DNA, the CDR3 is TGTGCCAGCAGCCCCACTAGCGGGCCTTACAATGAGCAGTTCTTC. This sequence encodes CASSPTSGPYNEQFF.

The chain is built from TRBV4-3 and TRBJ2-5; perhaps TRBD2 as D (6 bases). The germline V and J ends were trimmed by 0 bases and 4 bases, with 12 bases remaining between them. Per germline, CDR1 LGHNA and CDR2 YSLEER. The CDR3 runs to 15 residues. CDR3 protein: CASSQELMGGETQYF. CDR3 in DNA: TGCGCCAGCAGCCAAGAATTAATGGGAGGAGAGACCCAGTACTTC.

DNA of the CDR3: TGTGCCACCAGCGCAAGGGACAGGGCAACAGATACGCAGTATTTT. Translating gives CATSARDRATDTQYF. This chain joins TRBV15 and TRBJ2-3; 9 nucleotides align to TRBD1. Germline values: CDR1 LNHNV, CDR2 YYDKDF (reference sequence). This CDR3 has 15 residues. V lost 5 bases and J lost 3; bases outside the gene matches: 6.

V gene TRBV7-9 combines with J gene TRBJ2-7; 12 bases align to TRBD2. V lost 7 bases to trimming and J lost 5 bases; unmatched junction nucleotides: 9. The CDR3 consists of 15 residues. Germline values: CDR1 SEHNR, CDR2 FQNEAQ (reference sequence). CDR3 DNA: TGTGCCAGCACCCGTACTAGCGGGAGGTTCAACGAGCAGTACTTC. Translated: CASTRTSGRFNEQYF.

This clone was seen a few times. The V and J genes are TRBV4-3 and TRBJ2-1; D is unclear. Germline assignment: CDR1 LGHNA and CDR2 YSLEER. The CDR3 loop spans 12 amino acids. The ends were cut back, 4 bases at V and 6 bases at J, with 7 bases in the middle. The CDR3 here is CASSRAGNEQFF. Written as DNA, the CDR3 is TGCGCCAGCAGCCGAGCAGGCAATGAGCAGTTCTTC.

The chain is built from TRBV19 and TRBJ1-1, with D maybe TRBD1 (5 bases). This CDR3 is 18 amino acids long. V lost 1 base and J 3 bases, leaving 21 bases between the germline ends. From germline, CDR1 is LNHDA and CDR2 SQIVND (reference sequence). The CDR3 DNA reads as TGTGCCAGTAGTATAGGTCTTTATTCGAGGATAGGGGACACTGAAGCTTTCTTT. Its protein is CASSIGLYSRIGDTEAFF.

This clone was observed a few times. The chain carries TRBV27 and TRBJ1-5; TRBD1 is a possible D gene (6 bases). Germline CDR1 is MNHEY and CDR2 is SMNVEV (reference sequence). This CDR3 contains 15 residues. V was trimmed by 3 bases and J by 1 base, leaving 10 bases between them. CDR3 loop: CASSFAGASNQPQHF. The CDR3 bases are TGTGCCAGCAGTTTTGCAGGGGCGAGCAATCAGCCCCAGCATTTT.

A single count supports this clone. J is TRBJ1-3 and V is TRBV4-1; D not certain. The CDR3 has 15 amino acids. CDR1 and CDR2 (germline): MGHRA, YSYEKL. V lost 2 bases to trimming and J lost 0 bases, with 8 bases between them. CDR3 coding DNA: TGCGCCAGCAGCCAACGTATCCTCTCTGGAAACACCATATATTTT. Translation: CASSQRILSGNTIYF.

The chain links TRBV12-5 to TRBJ2-7, with TRBD2 as a possible D gene (6 bases). The V gene's germline CDR1 is LGHNT and CDR2 FRNRAP. Trimming stripped 2 bases from V and 2 bases from J, with 13 bases between. This CDR3 region has 15 residues. The CDR3 DNA reads as TGTGCTAGTGGTTTGCCGCCTAGCGATACCTACGAGCAGTACTTC. Protein: CASGLPPSDTYEQYF.

This rearrangement joins TRBV4-3 to TRBJ1-5, with a possible D match to TRBD1 (5 bases). This CDR3 region has 15 residues. The ends were cut back, 4 bases at V and 0 bases at J, with 10 bases in the middle. CDR1 is LGHNA, CDR2 YSLEER, per germline. CDR3 protein: CASSRSRDSNQPQHF. DNA for the CDR3: TGCGCCAGCAGCCGGTCCAGGGATAGCAATCAGCCCCAGCATTTT.

This clone occurred once. The gene calls are TRBV3-1 (or the pseudogene TRBV3-2) and TRBJ2-5; no firm D call. Trimming removed 0 bases from V and 12 bases from J, with 17 bases in between. Per the germline V gene, CDR1 is LGHDT and CDR2 is YNNKEL (reference sequence). CDR3 length: 14 residues. CDR3 coding DNA: TGTGCCAGCAGCCAAGATCGGTTAAGTGAGCGAGAGTACTTC. This codes for CASSQDRLSEREYF.